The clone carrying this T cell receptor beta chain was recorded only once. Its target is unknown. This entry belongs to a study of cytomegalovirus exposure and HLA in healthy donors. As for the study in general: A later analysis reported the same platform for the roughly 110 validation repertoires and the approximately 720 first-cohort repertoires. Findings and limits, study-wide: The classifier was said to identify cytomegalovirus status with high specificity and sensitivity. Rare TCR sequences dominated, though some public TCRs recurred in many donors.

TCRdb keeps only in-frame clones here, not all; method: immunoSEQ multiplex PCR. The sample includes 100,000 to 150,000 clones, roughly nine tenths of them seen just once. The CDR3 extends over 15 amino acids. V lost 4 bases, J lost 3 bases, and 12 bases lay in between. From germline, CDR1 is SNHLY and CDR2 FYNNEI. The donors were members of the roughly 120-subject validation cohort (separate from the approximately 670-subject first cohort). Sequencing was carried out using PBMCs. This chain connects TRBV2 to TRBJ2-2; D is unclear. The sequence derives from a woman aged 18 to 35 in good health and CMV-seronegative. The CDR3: CASSVYGSDTGELFF. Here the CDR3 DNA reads TGTGCCAGCAGTGTGTACGGGTCTGACACCGGGGAGCTGTTTTTT.